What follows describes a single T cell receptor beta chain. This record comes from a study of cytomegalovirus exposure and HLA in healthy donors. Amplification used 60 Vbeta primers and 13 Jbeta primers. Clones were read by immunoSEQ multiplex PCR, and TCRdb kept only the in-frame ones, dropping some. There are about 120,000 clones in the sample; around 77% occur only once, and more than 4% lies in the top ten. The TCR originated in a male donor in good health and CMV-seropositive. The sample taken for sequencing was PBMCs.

The CDR3 coding sequence is TGCGCCAGCAGCCTTAGCGGGAGGTCCTCCTACAATGAGCAGTTCTTC. It specifies CASSLSGRSSYNEQFF. The V and J genes are TRBV5-1 and TRBJ2-1; 10 bases line up with TRBD2. The CDR3 contains 16 residues. Germline V gene sequence: CDR1 SGHRS, CDR2 YFSETQ. With 4 bases clipped from V and 0 bases from J, the junction kept 4 bases outside the gene matches.